This T cell receptor (beta chain) is drawn from a study of blood T cell repertoires in COVID-19. As for the study in general: Specimens from acute and convalescent COVID-19 originated in the United States, Italy and Spain. T cells, B-cell-depleted T cells, or PBMCs supplied cDNA or gDNA.

This clone has just one count. This CDR3 has 12 amino acids. Germline loops: CDR1 SQVTM, CDR2 ANQGSEA. Trimming stripped 3 bases from V and 6 bases from J, with 11 bases between. In the study's own analysis: The assay estimated nucleated cells by amplifying reference gene primers. Here immunoSEQ multiplex PCR was the method, and the copy in TCRdb shows in-frame clones only, minus some. Clone size and V and J calls were adopted from that table, with D and trimming inferred from the DNA. This sample carries under 35,000 clones, roughly nine tenths of them seen once, and the ten largest clones take around 9.1%.

The receptor's source is a man in his fifties or sixties with acute or convalescent COVID-19. V and J are TRBV29-1 and TRBJ1-1; D is ambiguous. Sample: peripheral blood. The CDR3 here is CSVEDGVPEAFF. DNA for the CDR3: TGCAGCGTTGAGGACGGGGTCCCTGAAGCTTTCTTT.